Shown below are 6 T cell receptor beta chains from a single sample sequenced in a study of control samples from healthy donors and cancer patients. TCRdb's table, derived via immunoSEQ multiplex PCR, lists solely in-frame clones and lacks some. This sample has 100,000 to 150,000 clones, with 80% to 95% found just once. Sequenced input: PBMCs. These receptors came from an elderly man with head and neck cancer.

The rearrangement joins TRBV7-2 to TRBJ2-7, with 7 bases lining up with TRBD1. The junction had 2 bases not matched to a gene; V was cut back by 3 bases and J by 3 bases. CDR1 is SGHTA, CDR2 FQGNSA, per germline. The CDR3 covers 13 residues. The CDR3 sequence is CASSFRQGYEQYF. Written as DNA, the CDR3 is TGTGCCAGCAGCTTCCGACAGGGCTACGAGCAGTACTTC.

This chain uses TRBV19 with TRBJ1-5, with D possibly matching TRBD1 (6 bases). Germline V lookup: CDR1 LNHDA, CDR2 SQIVND (reference sequence). CDR3 length: 14 residues. Trimming stripped 1 base from V and 4 bases from J, with 8 bases between. The CDR3 DNA reads TGTGCCAGTAGTATAGCGGGGGCAAATCAGCCCCAGCATTTT. Residues: CASSIAGANQPQHF. Full variable domain (missing parts from reference TRBV19 and TRBJ1-5): DGGITQSPKYLFRKEGQNVTLSCEQNLNHDAMYWYRQDPGQGLRLIYYSQIVNDFQKGDIAEGYSVSREKKESFPLTVTSAQKNPTAFYLCASSIAGANQPQHFGDGTRLSIL.

This chain links TRBV5-1 with TRBJ1-1; D may be TRBD1 (5 bases). The ends were cut back, 3 bases at V and 4 bases at J, with 13 bases in the middle. This CDR3 comprises 14 residues. The germline CDR1 and CDR2 sequences are SGHRS and YFSETQ. The CDR3 DNA follows: TGCGCCAGCAGCTATCAGGGTGGGGGCACTGAAGCTTTCTTT. Translation gives CASSYQGGGTEAFF.

The chain employs TRBV25-1 and TRBJ2-1; 8 bases are shared with TRBD2. The CDR3 runs to 16 residues. Germline V gives CDR1 MGHDK, CDR2 SYGVNS. J gave up 5 bases and V 3 bases, and 9 bases lay outside the gene matches. CDR3 loop: CASSDFITSGDNEQFF. CDR3 DNA: TGTGCCAGCAGTGACTTTATAACTAGCGGAGACAATGAGCAGTTCTTC.

This rearrangement joins TRBV6-1 to TRBJ2-1; 8 bases line up with TRBD2. The CDR3 length is 17 residues. The trim removed 3 bases at V and 2 bases at J, leaving 9 bases unmatched. Germline-derived CDR1 and CDR2 are MNHNS and SASEGT. The CDR3, as DNA: TGTGCCAGCAGTGACCCCGACCCGGGACTAGCCTACAATGAGCAGTTCTTC. This encodes CASSDPDPGLAYNEQFF.

This chain links TRBV10-3 with TRBJ2-5; no clear D. Deletions cut 5 bases from V and 2 bases from J, with 9 bases between. This CDR3 has 13 residues. Per germline, CDR1 ENHRY and CDR2 SYGVKD. The CDR3 protein is CAISLSRQETQYF. CDR3 DNA sequence: TGTGCCATCAGTCTATCACGGCAAGAGACCCAGTACTTC.